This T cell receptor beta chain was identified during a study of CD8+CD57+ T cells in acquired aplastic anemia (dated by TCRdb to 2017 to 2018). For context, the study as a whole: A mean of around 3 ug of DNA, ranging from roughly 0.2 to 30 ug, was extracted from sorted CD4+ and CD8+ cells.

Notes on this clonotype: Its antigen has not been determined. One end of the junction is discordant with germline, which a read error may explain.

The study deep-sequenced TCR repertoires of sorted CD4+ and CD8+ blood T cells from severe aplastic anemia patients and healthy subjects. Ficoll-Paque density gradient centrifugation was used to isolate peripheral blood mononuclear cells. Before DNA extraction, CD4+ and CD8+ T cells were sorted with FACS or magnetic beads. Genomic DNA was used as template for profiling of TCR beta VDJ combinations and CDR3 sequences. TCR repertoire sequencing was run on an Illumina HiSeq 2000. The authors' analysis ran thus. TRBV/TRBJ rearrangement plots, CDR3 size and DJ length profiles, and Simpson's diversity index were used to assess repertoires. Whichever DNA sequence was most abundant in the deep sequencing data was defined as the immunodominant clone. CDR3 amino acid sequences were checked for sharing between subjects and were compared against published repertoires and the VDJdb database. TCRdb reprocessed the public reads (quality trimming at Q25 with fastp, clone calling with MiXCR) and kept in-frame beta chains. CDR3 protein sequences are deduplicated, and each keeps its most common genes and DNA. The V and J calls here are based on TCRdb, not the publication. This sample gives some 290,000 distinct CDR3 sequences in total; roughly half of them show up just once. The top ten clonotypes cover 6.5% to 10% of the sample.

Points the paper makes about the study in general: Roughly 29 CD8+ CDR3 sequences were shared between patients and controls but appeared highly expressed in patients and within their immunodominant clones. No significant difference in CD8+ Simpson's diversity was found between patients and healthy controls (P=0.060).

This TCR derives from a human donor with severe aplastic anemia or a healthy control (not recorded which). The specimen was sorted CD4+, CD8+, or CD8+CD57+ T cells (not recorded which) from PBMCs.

Read as DNA, the sequence is TGCGCCAGCAGCCCCTCACGCGTAGCGGGGATCAATGAGCAGTTCTTC. This yields the protein CASSPSRVAGINEQFF. The sequence joins TRBV7-2 to TRBJ2-1, with 8 bases matching TRBD2. Spanning cysteine to phenylalanine, the CDR3 consists of 16 amino acids. This entry keeps only the CDR3 DNA: 48 bases, framed from base 1. The germline V gene gives CDR1 as SGHTA and CDR2 as FQGNSA.